One and the same sample provided the 30 T cell receptor beta chains below, sequenced in a study of T cells in women clearing cervical HPV infection. Sequencing used immunoSEQ multiplex PCR; TCRdb keeps in-frame clones, though not all of them. The sample table includes approximately 32,000 clones. What was sequenced was blood buffy coat. The origin of the receptors is a woman aged 18-69 years with a cervical HPV16 infection that either progressed to CIN3+ or cleared (not recorded which).

In the case of this clone: The CDR3 end falls 3 residues outside the read, so it is completed with the germline J gene. The V and J genes are TRBV7-2 and TRBJ1-1; D uncertain. CDR3 size: 15 residues. CDR1 and CDR2 (germline): SGHTA, FQGNSA. V was clipped by 2 bases and J by 4 bases, with 14 bases between them. The CDR3 DNA, read in part, is TGTGCCAGCAGCTTACATATGGCCGGGTTCACTGAA. Translated, it gives CASSLHMAGFTE. The whole CDR3 region reads CASSLHMAGFTEAFF.

Notes on this clone: With the read ending 3 residues before the CDR3 end, the germline J gene is used to fill in that end. The chain is built from TRBV2 and TRBJ2-7, with TRBD1 matching over 12 bases. CDR3 length: 16 amino acids. V lost 6 bases to trimming and J lost 6 bases; unmatched junction nucleotides: 12. CDR1 is SNHLY and CDR2 is FYNNEI in the germline V gene. The part of the CDR3 DNA that was read is TGTGCCAGCAGGCGGGACAGGGGGCGCGTAGTCGCCGAG. It specifies CASRRDRGRVVAE. The entire CDR3 sequence reads CASRRDRGRVVAEQYF. The variable domain in full, completed from reference TRBV2 and TRBJ2-7, reads EPEVTQTPSHQVTQMGQEVILRCVPISNHLYFYWYRQILGQKVEFLVSFYNNEISEKSEIFDDQFSVERPDGSNFTLKIRSTKLEDSAMYFCASRRDRGRVVAEQYFGPGTRLTVT.

The covered CDR3 bases are TGTGCCAGCAGTTCCTGGACGGGACAGGGGACCACCGGGGAG. It codes for CASSSWTGQGTTGE. The CDR3 in full is CASSSWTGQGTTGELFF. This rearrangement joins TRBV6-2 or TRBV6-3 to TRBJ2-2, with 10 bases fitting TRBD1. With the read ending 3 residues before the CDR3 end, the germline J gene is used to fill in that end. J was trimmed by 4 bases and V by 4 bases; bases with no gene match: 9. Germline loops: CDR1 MNHEY, CDR2 SVGEGT. This CDR3 has 17 residues.

Details on this clone: From the germline J gene comes the end of the CDR3, since the read stops 3 residues before it. The chain joins TRBV10-3 to TRBJ2-2; the match to TRBD1 covers 9 bases. CDR1 ENHRY and CDR2 SYGVKD come from the germline V gene. This CDR3 spans 15 amino acids. The part of the CDR3 DNA that was read is TGTGCCATCAGTGGGGGGACAGGGAACGGGGGACCG. This translates into CAISGGTGNGGP. In full, the CDR3 reads CAISGGTGNGGPLFF.

Remarks on this clone: Sequencing ends 3 residues short of the CDR3 end; the germline J gene provides the rest. The chain uses TRBV5-1 and TRBJ2-7, with D possibly matching TRBD1 (5 bases). V lost 5 bases and J 2 bases, leaving 11 bases between the germline ends. The germline gives CDR1 SGHRS, CDR2 YFSETQ. This CDR3 spans 13 amino acids. The CDR3 sequence is CASRYQDTYEQYF. The CDR3 bases that were read are TGCGCCAGCAGGTATCAGGACACCTACGAG.

Comments on this clone: The read stops 3 residues short of the end of the CDR3; the missing end is completed from the germline J gene. The chain links TRBV3-1 (or the pseudogene TRBV3-2) to TRBJ1-5; perhaps TRBD1 as D (6 bases). The length of the CDR3 is 16 residues. Trimming removed 5 bases at V and 5 bases at J, with 19 bases between. Germline lookup yields CDR1 LGHDT and CDR2 YNNKEL (reference sequence). This CDR3 is CASSLQSGTKDQPQHF. The sequenced part of the CDR3 DNA is TGTGCCAGCAGCTTACAATCCGGGACAAAAGATCAGCCC.

As for this clone: Sequencing ends 3 residues short of the CDR3 end; the germline J gene provides the rest. The chain employs TRBV7-2 and TRBJ1-2, with no clear D. The V end was cut by 4 bases, the J end by 3 bases, with 12 bases between. The germline gives CDR1 SGHTA, CDR2 FQGNSA. The CDR3 is 14 residues long. The sequenced part of the CDR3 DNA is TGTGCCAGCAGCTCGATCGACGGGGACTATGGC. As protein: CASSSIDGDYG. The complete CDR3 reads CASSSIDGDYGYTF.

With respect to this clone: The read stops 3 residues short of the end of the CDR3; the missing end is completed from the germline J gene. The gene calls are TRBV11-2 and TRBJ1-6; D call uncertain. Per the germline V gene, CDR1 is SGHAT and CDR2 is FQNNGV. The CDR3 extends over 14 amino acids. Trimming shortened V by 1 base and J by 5 bases, and 6 bases separated the two germline ends. The CDR3 bases that were read are TGTGCCAGCAGCTTAGGGAGGGATAATTCACCC. Protein sequence: CASSLGRDNSP. The entire CDR3 reads CASSLGRDNSPLHF.

With respect to this clone: From the germline J gene comes the end of the CDR3, since the read stops 3 residues before it. The genes are TRBV5-1 and TRBJ1-1, with 8 positions matching TRBD1. J lost 5 bases, V lost 7 bases, and 10 bases had no gene match. There are 14 residues in the CDR3. Germline-derived CDR1 and CDR2 are SGHRS and YFSETQ. The sequenced CDR3 bases are TGCGCCAGCCAGGGGGCCCCTCGGGGGACTGAA. Its protein product is CASQGAPRGTE. The full CDR3 sequence reads CASQGAPRGTEAFF. Filled out from reference TRBV5-1 and TRBJ1-1, the complete variable domain reads KAGVTQTPRYLIKTRGQQVTLSCSPISGHRSVSWYQQTPGQGLQFLFEYFSETQRNKGNFPGRFSGRQFSNSRSEMNVSTLELGDSALYLCASQGAPRGTEAFFGQGTRLTVV.

To note about this clone: The read ends 3 residues shy of where the CDR3 ends; the end is completed using the germline J gene. The chain uses TRBV19 and TRBJ2-3; D might be TRBD1 (6 bases). Per germline, CDR1 LNHDA and CDR2 SQIVND (reference sequence). This CDR3 comprises 14 residues. The CDR3 sequence: CASSKQGNGQPQYF. CDR3 DNA (partial): TGTGCCAGTAGCAAACAGGGAAATGGTCAGCCG.

CDR3 protein: CASSLGTGIPSQPQHF. The sequenced CDR3 bases are TGTGCCAGCAGCTTGGGGACAGGGATCCCCAGTCAGCCC. This chain links TRBV7-8 with TRBJ1-5; 9 bases line up with TRBD1. The read ends 3 residues shy of where the CDR3 ends; the end is completed using the germline J gene. Germline values: CDR1 SGHVS, CDR2 FQNEAQ. There are 16 residues in the CDR3. V was pared by 3 bases and J by 6 bases, with 9 bases of the junction left unmatched. The whole variable domain, remainder taken from reference TRBV7-8 and TRBJ1-5, is GAGVSQSPRYKVAKRGQDVALRCDPISGHVSLFWYQQALGQGPEFLTYFQNEAQLDKSGLPSDRFFAERPEGSVSTLKIQRTQQEDSAVYLCASSLGTGIPSQPQHFGDGTRLSIL.

About this clone: The read comes to an end 3 residues before the CDR3 does, leaving the germline J gene to fill in the end. The chain combines TRBV7-9 with TRBJ1-2, with TRBD1 matching 9 bases. The CDR3 loop spans 15 amino acids. The V and J ends lost 4 bases and 1 base, in that order; junction bases with no gene match: 4. CDR1 SEHNR and CDR2 FQNEAQ come from the germline V gene (reference sequence). CDR3 DNA (partial): TGTGCCAGCAGCTCCCAGGACAGGGGTAACTATGGC. This codes for CASSSQDRGNYG. In full, the CDR3 reads CASSSQDRGNYGYTF.

Partial CDR3 DNA: TGTGCCTTTCAACGCCAGGGACAGGCACAAGAGACG. As protein: CAFQRQGQAQET. The complete CDR3 protein is CAFQRQGQAQETQYF. The chain uses TRBV30 and TRBJ2-3; 8 bases agree with TRBD1. The sequence runs out 3 residues before the end of the CDR3; the remainder is reconstructed from the germline J gene. Germline V CDR1 and CDR2: GTSNPN, SVGIG (reference sequence). The CDR3 contains 15 residues.

To note about this clone: The observed sequence ends 3 residues before the CDR3 terminus, with the missing tail filled in from the germline J gene. The chain couples TRBV29-1 to TRBJ1-5; D uncertain. Trimming removed 4 bases at V and 4 bases at J, with 11 bases between. The CDR3 spans 13 residues. The germline CDR1 and CDR2 sequences are SQVTM and ANQGSEA. The CDR3 is CSVGTAINQPQHF. CDR3 DNA, as far as it was read: TGCAGCGTTGGAACAGCAATAAATCAGCCC.

Remarks on this clone: Sequencing ends 3 residues short of the CDR3 end; the germline J gene provides the rest. V is TRBV20-1 and J is TRBJ1-1; 9 bases are shared with TRBD1. CDR3 length: 15 residues. CDR1 DFQATT and CDR2 SNEGSKA come from the germline V gene (reference sequence). CDR3: CSARDSGRQGVVAFF. The part of the CDR3 DNA that was read is TGCAGTGCTAGAGATAGTGGGAGACAGGGGGTTGTA.

Of note for this clone: The read halts 3 residues ahead of the CDR3 end, with the missing end drawn from the germline J gene. The chain is built from TRBV19 and TRBJ2-7; no reliable D call. Trimming cost V 5 bases and J 2 bases, with 10 bases left between them. This CDR3 has 13 amino acids. The germline gives CDR1 LNHDA, CDR2 SQIVND (reference sequence). The covered CDR3 bases are TGTGCCAGTAGTGAGACACTCACCTACGAG. Its translation: CASSETLTYE. The complete CDR3 sequence is CASSETLTYEQYF. Variable domain in full (rest from reference TRBV19 and TRBJ2-7): DGGITQSPKYLFRKEGQNVTLSCEQNLNHDAMYWYRQDPGQGLRLIYYSQIVNDFQKGDIAEGYSVSREKKESFPLTVTSAQKNPTAFYLCASSETLTYEQYFGPGTRLTVT.

Concerning this clone: The read ends 3 residues early relative to the CDR3; the germline J gene fills the gap. The chain links TRBV12-3 or TRBV12-4 to TRBJ1-6, with a possible D match to TRBD1 (5 bases). Between the trimmed V and J ends, which lost 4 bases and 6 bases, there was a span of 10 bases. The CDR3 loop spans 14 amino acids. The sequenced CDR3 bases are TGTGCCAGCAGTTCCCGACAGAGTAATTCACCC. Translation: CASSSRQSNSP. The full CDR3 reads CASSSRQSNSPLHF.

A remark on this clone: The missing CDR3 end, 3 residues past where the read stops, is filled in from the germline J gene. V is TRBV5-1 and J is TRBJ2-7, with D unresolved. Per the germline V gene, CDR1 is SGHRS and CDR2 is YFSETQ. The CDR3 loop spans 12 amino acids. Trimming took off 0 bases at V and 3 bases at J, with 4 bases between the two ends. CDR3 sequence: CASSLEGYEQYF. CDR3 DNA, as far as it was read: TGCGCCAGCAGCTTGGAAGGCTACGAG.

This clone registers medium-sized by frequency. The read comes to an end 3 residues before the CDR3 does, leaving the germline J gene to fill in the end. The J gene is TRBJ1-6, the V gene TRBV11-2; D unclear. The V gene lost 0 bases and the J gene lost 7 bases, with 4 bases spanning the gap. CDR3 length equals 13 residues. Germline CDR1 is SGHAT and CDR2 is FQNNGV. The part of the CDR3 DNA that was read is TGTGCCAGCAGCTTAGATCGGAATTCACCC. Translated: CASSLDRNSP. The whole CDR3 region reads CASSLDRNSPLHF.

A note on this clone: The CDR3 end lies 3 residues beyond the end of the read and is filled in from the germline J gene. This chain connects TRBV19 to TRBJ2-3; 7 nucleotides line up with TRBD1. The CDR3 spans 15 residues. Germline V gene sequence: CDR1 LNHDA, CDR2 SQIVND (reference sequence). V was pared by 4 bases and J by 2 bases, with 6 bases of the junction left unmatched. The part of the CDR3 DNA that was read is TGTGCCAGTAGTACCCGGGACAGTCTCACAGATACG. Translation: CASSTRDSLTDT. The full CDR3 sequence reads CASSTRDSLTDTQYF.

Regarding this clone: The read terminates 3 residues before the CDR3 end, so the remaining end is supplied by the germline J gene. V and J are TRBV20-1 and TRBJ2-5; D gene uncertain. The V and J ends lost 4 bases and 0 bases respectively, with 18 bases between them. The CDR3 spans 16 residues. Germline CDR1 DFQATT, CDR2 SNEGSKA (reference sequence). CDR3 DNA, as far as it was read: TGCAGTGCTACCCCCCCCCTGACTCAGCACCAAGAGACC. Its protein is CSATPPLTQHQET. The whole CDR3 sequence reads CSATPPLTQHQETQYF.

With respect to this clone: The read finishes 3 residues shy of the CDR3 end, and the germline J gene is used to complete it. The chain uses TRBV19 and TRBJ1-2; D is possibly TRBD1 (6 bases). Germline lookup yields CDR1 LNHDA and CDR2 SQIVND (reference sequence). The CDR3 length is 15 residues. The CDR3 DNA, read in part, is TGTGCCAGTAGTATAGGAGAGCGCAGGGGCAATGAC. Translated: CASSIGERRGND. The CDR3 reads in full as CASSIGERRGNDYTF.

Points on this clone: The CDR3 goes on 3 residues after the read ends, and that part is filled in from the germline J gene. This rearrangement joins TRBV7-9 to TRBJ2-4, with 8 positions matching TRBD1. Germline V CDR1 and CDR2: SEHNR, FQNEAQ (reference sequence). The CDR3 sequence is 15 residues long. CDR3 protein: CASSLRQGRDYGQYF. The CDR3 DNA, read in part, is TGTGCCAGCAGCTTAAGACAGGGGAGAGACTATGGT. Full variable domain (outside the CDR3, taken from reference TRBV7-9 and TRBJ2-4): DTGVSQNPRHKITKRGQNVTFRCDPISEHNRLYWYRQTLGQGPEFLTYFQNEAQLEKSRLLSDRFSAERPKGSFSTLEIQRTEQGDSAMYLCASSLRQGRDYGQYFGAGTRLSVL.

This CDR3 is CASSHTVPGLAGGPTGELFF. The part of the CDR3 DNA that was read is TGTGCCAGCAGCCACACAGTCCCGGGACTAGCGGGGGGGCCAACCGGGGAG. This chain connects TRBV4-2 to TRBJ2-2; 16 bases are shared with TRBD2. The CDR3 extends 3 residues past the end of the read, so its final part is completed from the germline J gene. CDR1 and CDR2 (germline): LGHNA, YNFKEQ. V lost 3 bases and J lost 5; bases outside the gene matches: 12. The CDR3 is made up of 20 amino acids.

Points on this clone: The CDR3 end lies 3 residues beyond the end of the read and is filled in from the germline J gene. The V gene is TRBV6-2 or TRBV6-3, the J gene TRBJ2-7; D call uncertain. CDR3 size: 12 residues. V lost 6 bases and J 4 bases, leaving 10 bases between the germline ends. Germline V gene data show CDR1 as MNHEY and CDR2 as SVGEGT. CDR3 bases read: TGTGCCAGCAGCTCCGTCGTTTACGAG. It encodes CASSSVVYE. The CDR3 in its entirety is CASSSVVYEQYF.

CDR3 DNA (partial): TGTGCCAGCTCCCCGGGGACAGGGCAGGTCGAG. Translating it yields CASSPGTGQVE. The CDR3 in full is CASSPGTGQVEQYF. The chain has TRBV18 and TRBJ2-7; 9 nucleotides line up with TRBD1. The read halts 3 residues ahead of the CDR3 end, with the missing end drawn from the germline J gene. Germline-derived CDR1 and CDR2 are KGHSH and LQKENI. The V gene end was trimmed by 6 bases and the J gene end by 6 bases; junction bases not matched to a gene: 9. This CDR3 is built from 14 residues.

In regard to this clone: The observed sequence ends 3 residues before the CDR3 terminus, with the missing tail filled in from the germline J gene. The rearrangement joins TRBV20-1 to TRBJ2-3; TRBD1 might be the D (5 bases). The length of the CDR3 is 12 residues. V lost 6 bases and J lost 6, with 13 bases in between. CDR1 is DFQATT, CDR2 SNEGSKA, per germline (reference sequence). The chain's CDR3 is CSAVQGQDTQYF. Partial CDR3 DNA: TGCAGTGCCGTCCAGGGTCAGGATACG.

With regard to this clone: The CDR3 end falls 3 residues outside the read, so it is completed with the germline J gene. The genes are TRBV7-2 and TRBJ1-2, with D possibly TRBD1 on 6 matching bases. CDR1 and CDR2 (germline): SGHTA, FQGNSA. The CDR3 runs to 15 residues. The CDR3 region is CASSTGQLSSYDYTF. The sequenced CDR3 bases are TGTGCCAGCAGCACCGGACAGTTGAGCTCCTACGAC.

On this clone: Read coverage stops 3 residues before the CDR3 terminus; the germline J gene supplies the remainder. This chain uses TRBV7-9 with TRBJ2-2; 8 bases map to TRBD1. Germline CDR1 is SEHNR and CDR2 is FQNEAQ (reference sequence). The CDR3 spans 14 residues. CDR3 residues: CASSSTGGNEKLFF. The DNA read from the CDR3 is TGTGCCAGCAGCTCTACAGGGGGTAATGAAAAG.

Partial CDR3 DNA: TGTGCCAGTCGGGGTGAGGGTAAAAACTATGGC. Translating it yields CASRGEGKNYG. The entire CDR3 is CASRGEGKNYGYTF. The chain uses TRBV19 and TRBJ1-2, with D unclear. The CDR3 goes on 3 residues after the read ends, and that part is filled in from the germline J gene. The germline CDR1 and CDR2 sequences are LNHDA and SQIVND (reference sequence). Trimming removed 8 bases from V and 2 bases from J, with 15 bases in between. The CDR3 has 14 residues.